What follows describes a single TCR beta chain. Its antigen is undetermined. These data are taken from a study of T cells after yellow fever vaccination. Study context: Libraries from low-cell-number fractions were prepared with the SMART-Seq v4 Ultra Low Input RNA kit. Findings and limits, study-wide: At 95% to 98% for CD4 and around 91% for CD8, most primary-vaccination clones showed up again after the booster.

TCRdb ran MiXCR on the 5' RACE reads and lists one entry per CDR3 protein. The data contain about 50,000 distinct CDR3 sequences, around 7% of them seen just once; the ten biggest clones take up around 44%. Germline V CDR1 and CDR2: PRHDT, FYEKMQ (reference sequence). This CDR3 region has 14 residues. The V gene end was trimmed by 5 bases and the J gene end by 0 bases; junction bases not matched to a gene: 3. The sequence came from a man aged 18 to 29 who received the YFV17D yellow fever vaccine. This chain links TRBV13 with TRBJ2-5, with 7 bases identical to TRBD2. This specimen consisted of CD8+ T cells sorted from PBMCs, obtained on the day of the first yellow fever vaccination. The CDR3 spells CASSPAGYQETQYF. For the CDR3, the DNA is TGTGCCAGCAGCCCAGCGGGGTACCAAGAGACCCAGTACTTC.